The clone carrying this T cell receptor beta chain was seen only a few times. Its antigen remains unknown. The primer mix had 60 Vbeta and 13 Jbeta primers. Using immunoSEQ multiplex PCR, the repertoire was profiled, and TCRdb retains in-frame clones only, with some absent. The profile shows 200,000 or so clones, about 81% of them singletons. The source of the sample is a study of cytomegalovirus exposure and HLA in healthy donors. Study conclusions and caveats: Earlier analysis looked at TCR beta V segments, and most were productive about 90% or about 30% of the time.

Sequencing was done on a sample of PBMCs. The source of this sequence is a woman in her late teens or twenties in good health and CMV-seropositive.

In DNA, the CDR3 is TGTGCCACCAGCAGGGCCGCGAACACCGGGGAGCTGTTTTTT. Protein: CATSRAANTGELFF. The J gene is TRBJ2-2, the V gene TRBV15; D gene uncertain. Per the germline V gene, CDR1 is LNHNV and CDR2 is YYDKDF (reference sequence). Trimming removed 3 bases from V and 0 bases from J, with 5 bases in between. The CDR3 is made up of 14 amino acids.